The clone carrying this TCR beta chain occurred once. Antigen unknown. Germline CDR1 reads LNHDA; CDR2 reads SQIVND (reference sequence). The CDR3 loop spans 16 amino acids. Trimming removed 4 bases from V and 3 bases from J, with 15 bases in between. This specimen comes from a study of cytomegalovirus exposure and HLA in healthy donors. For the study at large: Earlier results showed roughly 120 million unique TCR beta sequences derived from approximately 180 million T cells. General study points: Reportedly, TCR beta sequences accurately predicted HLA-A and HLA-B alleles in most subjects. Rarity characterized most TCR sequences, yet some public TCRs appeared in many donors. Per a prior analysis, the majority of TCR beta V segments were productive roughly 90% or roughly 30% of the time.

PCR used 60 Vbeta primers and 13 Jbeta primers. Assay used: immunoSEQ multiplex PCR; TCRdb lists only in-frame clones, some missing. Altogether approximately 89,000 clones are present, 60% to 80% being singletons, with the ten largest covering 3% to 4.5%. The chain employs TRBV19 and TRBJ1-4; maybe TRBD1 (6 bases). Source material: PBMCs. This clonotype was obtained from a young man in good health and CMV-seronegative. The DNA of the CDR3 is TGTGCCAGTAGTACATCTACAGGGTGGCCTAATGAAAAACTGTTTTTT. As protein: CASSTSTGWPNEKLFF.